The rows below give T cell receptor beta chains drawn from one sample of a study of T cell repertoires in cytomegalovirus infection. Their antigens are not known. Using its own MiXCR run on the reads, TCRdb lists one record per CDR3 protein. The sample has around 78,000 distinct CDR3 sequences, approximately 40% seen once. This material consisted of CD8+ T cells from cultured PBMCs, taken from culture after CMV antigen stimulation. The source of these receptors is a human donor in good health (CMV status not recorded). Some clones in this sample may be carry-over from other donors' samples. CDR3s include the opening cysteine and the closing phenylalanine or tryptophan. Each record gives: clone size, J gene, D gene, V gene, CDR3 protein, CDR3 DNA. D genes are given only for firm matches. A clone size is listed for some rows: how often the clone was seen (once, few, many), or a class if it is expanded.

-,TRBJ2-1,-,TRBV7-2,CASSPSGANEQFF,TGTGCCAGCAGCCCCTCGGGGGCTAATGAGCAGTTCTTC
few,TRBJ2-5,-,TRBV7-9,CASSSGDPGPKETQYF,TGTGCCAGCAGTTCTGGTGACCCGGGACCTAAAGAGACCCAGTACTTC
-,TRBJ1-2,TRBD1,TRBV7-2,CASSLHESWPGQVTYGYTF,TGTGCCAGCAGCCTGCACGAAAGCTGGCCGGGACAGGTTACCTATGGCTACACCTTC
few,TRBJ1-2,TRBD1,TRBV7-8,CASSLELLDRGRGYTF,TGTGCCAGCAGCTTAGAGCTATTGGACAGGGGCCGGGGCTACACCTTC
-,TRBJ2-7,-,TRBV27,CASSFGDAYEQYF,TGTGCCAGCAGTTTCGGGGACGCCTACGAGCAGTACTTC
-,TRBJ1-5,-,TRBV19,CASSPGYSNQPQHF,TGTGCCAGTAGCCCAGGATATAGCAATCAGCCCCAGCATTTT
-,TRBJ2-1,TRBD2,TRBV28,CASSVAGLNEQFF,TGTGCCAGCAGTGTAGCGGGGCTCAATGAGCAGTTCTTC
-,TRBJ2-3,-,TRBV6-1,CASSEFFSVGATDTQYF,TGTGCCAGCAGTGAATTTTTCTCGGTGGGGGCCACAGATACGCAGTATTTT
few,TRBJ2-3,TRBD1,TRBV11-2,CASSLGGTGSRTDTQYF,TGTGCCAGCAGCTTAGGGGGGACAGGGTCGCGCACAGATACGCAGTATTTT
-,TRBJ1-1,TRBD1,TRBV7-9,CASRSSQGTGGRGFEAFF,TGTGCCAGCAGGTCCTCCCAAGGGACAGGGGGCAGGGGCTTTGAAGCTTTCTTT
-,TRBJ2-1,-,TRBV19,CASSTDSSSYNEQFF,TGTGCCAGTAGTACCGACAGCAGCTCCTACAATGAGCAGTTCTTC
many,TRBJ1-1,-,TRBV7-9,CASSLGRGYTEAFF,TGTGCCAGCAGCTTAGGAAGGGGGTACACTGAAGCTTTCTTT
-,TRBJ2-7,-,TRBV19,CASAPGGSYEQYF,TGTGCCAGTGCTCCAGGGGGGTCCTACGAGCAGTACTTC
few,TRBJ1-1,-,TRBV2,CASGETPGTGYLERTEAFF,TGTGCCAGCGGTGAAACACCGGGCACAGGGTACTTAGAACGCACTGAAGCTTTCTTT
few,TRBJ2-1,TRBD2,TRBV12-3/TRBV12-4,CASSPLSGASYNEQFF,TGTGCCAGCAGTCCTCTGAGCGGGGCTTCCTACAATGAGCAGTTCTTC
few,TRBJ2-1,TRBD2,TRBV2,CASMYLAGRYNEQFF,TGTGCCAGCATGTACCTAGCGGGGAGATACAATGAGCAGTTCTTC
-,TRBJ1-1,-,TRBV5-1,CASSWGSSHTEAFF,TGCGCCAGCAGCTGGGGAAGTAGTCACACTGAAGCTTTCTTT
-,TRBJ1-1,TRBD1,TRBV7-8,CASSLGTGTEAFF,TGTGCCAGCAGCTTAGGGACAGGCACTGAAGCTTTCTTT
-,TRBJ2-1,-,TRBV7-6,CASSSERDEQFF,TGTGCCAGCAGCTCTGAGAGGGATGAGCAGTTCTTC
few,TRBJ2-5,TRBD1,TRBV12-3/TRBV12-4,CASSLSRDSQETQYF,TGTGCCAGCAGCTTAAGCCGGGACAGCCAAGAGACCCAGTACTTC
-,TRBJ2-7,-,TRBV5-4,CASSLDRESPYEQYF,TGTGCCAGCAGCTTGGACAGGGAGTCCCCCTACGAGCAGTACTTC
-,TRBJ2-2,TRBD2,TRBV5-1,CASNWGTSGNTGELFF,TGCGCCAGCAACTGGGGGACTAGCGGGAACACCGGGGAGCTGTTTTTT
-,TRBJ1-5,-,TRBV15,CATSRERQGPEHF,TGTGCCACCAGCAGAGAACGGCAGGGGCCGGAGCATTTT
few,TRBJ1-2,-,TRBV27,CASRAPGLFYGYTF,TGTGCCAGCAGGGCCCCGGGACTTTTTTATGGCTACACCTTC
few,TRBJ2-7,-,TRBV7-9,CASSLVSGRSYEQYF,TGTGCCAGCAGCTTAGTATCTGGCAGATCCTACGAGCAGTACTTC
-,TRBJ2-7,-,TRBV27,CASSLMARGYEQYF,TGTGCCAGCAGTTTAATGGCCAGGGGATACGAGCAGTACTTC
-,TRBJ1-2,-,TRBV5-4,CASSLAAGFNYGYTF,TGTGCCAGCAGCTTGGCCGCAGGATTTAACTATGGCTACACCTTC
few,TRBJ2-7,-,TRBV6-6,CASSSPTGHSFDEQYF,TGTGCCAGCAGTTCCCCGACAGGACACTCCTTCGACGAGCAGTACTTC
few,TRBJ2-7,-,TRBV28,CASSPEIPSSYEQYF,TGTGCCAGCAGCCCGGAGATTCCGAGCTCCTACGAGCAGTACTTC
-,TRBJ1-1,-,TRBV7-2,CASSPPTGGRAFF,TGTGCCAGCAGCCCCCCGACGGGGGGCAGAGCTTTCTTT